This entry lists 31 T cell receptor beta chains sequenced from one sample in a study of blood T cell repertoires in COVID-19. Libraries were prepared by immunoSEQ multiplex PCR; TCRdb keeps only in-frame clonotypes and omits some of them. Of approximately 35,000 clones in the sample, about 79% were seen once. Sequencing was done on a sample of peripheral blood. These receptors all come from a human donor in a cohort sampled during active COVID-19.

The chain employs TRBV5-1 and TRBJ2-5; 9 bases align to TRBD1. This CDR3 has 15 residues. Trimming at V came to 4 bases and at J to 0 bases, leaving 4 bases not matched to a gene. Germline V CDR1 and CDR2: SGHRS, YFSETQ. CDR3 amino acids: CASSPGQGYQETQYF. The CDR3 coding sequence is TGCGCCAGCAGCCCCGGACAGGGGTACCAAGAGACCCAGTACTTC.

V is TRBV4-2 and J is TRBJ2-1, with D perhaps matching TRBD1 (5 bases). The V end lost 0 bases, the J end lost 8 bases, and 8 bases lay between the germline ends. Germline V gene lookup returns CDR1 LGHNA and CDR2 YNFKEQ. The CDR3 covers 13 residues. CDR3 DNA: TGTGCCAGCAGCCAAGAGGTAGGGGATGAGCAGTTCTTC. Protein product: CASSQEVGDEQFF.

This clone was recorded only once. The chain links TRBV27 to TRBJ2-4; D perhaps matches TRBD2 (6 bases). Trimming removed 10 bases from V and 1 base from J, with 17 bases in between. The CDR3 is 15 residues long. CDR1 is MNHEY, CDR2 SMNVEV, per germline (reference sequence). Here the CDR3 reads CATNPGDWAKNIQYF. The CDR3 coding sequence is TGTGCCACCAACCCGGGGGATTGGGCCAAAAACATTCAGTACTTC.

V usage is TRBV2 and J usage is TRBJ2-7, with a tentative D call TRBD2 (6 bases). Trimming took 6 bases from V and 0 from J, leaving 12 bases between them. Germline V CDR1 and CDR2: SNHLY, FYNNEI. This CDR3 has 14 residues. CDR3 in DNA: TGTGCCAGCAGCAGAAGCGGGCTCTCCTACGAGCAGTACTTC. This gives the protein CASSRSGLSYEQYF.

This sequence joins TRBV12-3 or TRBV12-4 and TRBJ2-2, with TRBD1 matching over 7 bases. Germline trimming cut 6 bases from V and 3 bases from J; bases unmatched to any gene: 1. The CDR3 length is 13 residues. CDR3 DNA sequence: TGTGCCAGCAGAACAGGGGACACCGGGGAGCTGTTTTTT. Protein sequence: CASRTGDTGELFF.

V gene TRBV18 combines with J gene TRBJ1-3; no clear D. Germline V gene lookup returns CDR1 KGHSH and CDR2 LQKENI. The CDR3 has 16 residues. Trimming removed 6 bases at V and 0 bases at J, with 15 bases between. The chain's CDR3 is CASSATGSFSGNTIYF. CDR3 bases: TGTGCCAGCTCCGCTACGGGTTCCTTCTCTGGAAACACCATATATTTT.

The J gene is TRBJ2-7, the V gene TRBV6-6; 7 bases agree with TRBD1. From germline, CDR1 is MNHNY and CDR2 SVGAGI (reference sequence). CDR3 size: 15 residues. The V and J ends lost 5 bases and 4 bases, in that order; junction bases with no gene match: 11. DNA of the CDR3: TGTGCCAGCAGTCCCAGACAGGGCAAGACTTACGAGCAGTACTTC. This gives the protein CASSPRQGKTYEQYF.

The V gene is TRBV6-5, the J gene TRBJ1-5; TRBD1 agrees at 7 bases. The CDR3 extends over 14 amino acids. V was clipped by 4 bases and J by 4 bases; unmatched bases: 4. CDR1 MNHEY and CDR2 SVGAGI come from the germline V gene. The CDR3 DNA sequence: TGTGCCAGCAGTTTGACAGGGAGGAATCAGCCCCAGCATTTT. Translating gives CASSLTGRNQPQHF.

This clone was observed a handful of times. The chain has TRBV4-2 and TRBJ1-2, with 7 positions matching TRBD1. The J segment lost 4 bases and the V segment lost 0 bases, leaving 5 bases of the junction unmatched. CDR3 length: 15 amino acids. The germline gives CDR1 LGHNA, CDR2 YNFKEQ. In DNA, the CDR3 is TGTGCCAGCAGCCAAGATTCAGGGGGGTTCTATGGCTACACCTTC. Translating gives CASSQDSGGFYGYTF.

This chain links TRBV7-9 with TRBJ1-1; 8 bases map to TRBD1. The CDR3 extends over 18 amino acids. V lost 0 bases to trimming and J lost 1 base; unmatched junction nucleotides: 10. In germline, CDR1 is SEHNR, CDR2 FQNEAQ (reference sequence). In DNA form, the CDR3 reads TGTGCCAGCAGCTTAGCATTCGACAGGGGAAAACCGAACACTGAAGCTTTCTTT. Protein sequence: CASSLAFDRGKPNTEAFF.

CDR3 residues: CASSYPGTGSNEQYF. CDR3 DNA: TGTGCCAGCAGTTACCCCGGGACAGGGAGCAACGAGCAGTACTTC. This rearrangement joins TRBV6-5 to TRBJ2-7, with TRBD1 matching 9 bases. Germline loops: CDR1 MNHEY, CDR2 SVGAGI. Losses at the gene ends were 2 bases for V and 5 bases for J; bases not matched to a gene: 7. The CDR3 totals 15 residues.

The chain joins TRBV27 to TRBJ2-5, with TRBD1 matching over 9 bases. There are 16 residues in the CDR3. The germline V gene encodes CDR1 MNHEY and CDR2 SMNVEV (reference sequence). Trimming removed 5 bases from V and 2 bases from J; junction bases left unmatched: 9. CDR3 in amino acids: CASSPMTGTGQETQYF. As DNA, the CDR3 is TGTGCCAGCAGTCCAATGACCGGGACAGGGCAAGAGACCCAGTACTTC.

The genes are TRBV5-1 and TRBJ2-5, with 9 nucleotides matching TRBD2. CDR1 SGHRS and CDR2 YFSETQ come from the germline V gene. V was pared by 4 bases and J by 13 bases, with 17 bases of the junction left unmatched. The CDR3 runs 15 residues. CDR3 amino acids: CASSPPLAGLTSPYF. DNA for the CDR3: TGCGCCAGCAGCCCACCCCTAGCGGGGCTGACTTCCCCGTACTTC.

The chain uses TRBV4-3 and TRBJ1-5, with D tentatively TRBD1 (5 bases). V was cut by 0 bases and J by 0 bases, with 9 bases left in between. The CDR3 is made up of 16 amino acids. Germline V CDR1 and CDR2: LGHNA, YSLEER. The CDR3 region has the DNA TGCGCCAGCAGCCAAGATAGGGGTAATAGCAATCAGCCCCAGCATTTT. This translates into CASSQDRGNSNQPQHF.

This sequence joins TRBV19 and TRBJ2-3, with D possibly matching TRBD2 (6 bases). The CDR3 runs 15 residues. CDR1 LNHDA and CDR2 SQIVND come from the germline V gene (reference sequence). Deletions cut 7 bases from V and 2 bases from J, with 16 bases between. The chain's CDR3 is CASTLFRGSTDTQYF. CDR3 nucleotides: TGTGCCAGTACTCTGTTTCGGGGGTCCACAGATACGCAGTATTTT.

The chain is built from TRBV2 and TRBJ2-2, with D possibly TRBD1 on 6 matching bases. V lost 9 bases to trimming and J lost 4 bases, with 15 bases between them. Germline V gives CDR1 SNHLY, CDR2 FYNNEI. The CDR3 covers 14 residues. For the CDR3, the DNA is TGTGCCAGTACAGGGCGGTACTCCACCGGGGAGCTGTTTTTT. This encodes CASTGRYSTGELFF.

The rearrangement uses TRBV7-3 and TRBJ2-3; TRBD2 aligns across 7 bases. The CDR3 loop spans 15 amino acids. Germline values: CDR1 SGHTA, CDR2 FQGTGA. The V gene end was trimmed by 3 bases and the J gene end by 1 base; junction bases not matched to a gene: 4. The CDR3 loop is CASSLAGDRTDTQYF. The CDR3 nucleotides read TGTGCCAGCAGCTTGGCGGGGGACCGCACAGATACGCAGTATTTT.

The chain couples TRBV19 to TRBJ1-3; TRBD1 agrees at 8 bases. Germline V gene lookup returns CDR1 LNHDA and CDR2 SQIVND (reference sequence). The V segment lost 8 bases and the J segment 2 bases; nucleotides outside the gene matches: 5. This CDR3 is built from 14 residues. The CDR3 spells CASSSDRAGNTIYF. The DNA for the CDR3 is TGTGCCAGTTCATCGGACAGGGCTGGAAACACCATATATTTT.

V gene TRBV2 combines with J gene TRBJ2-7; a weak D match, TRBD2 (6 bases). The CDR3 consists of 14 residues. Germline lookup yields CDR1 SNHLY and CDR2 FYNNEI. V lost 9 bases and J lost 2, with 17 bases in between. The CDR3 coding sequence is TGTGCCAGTAAAGGTAGCGGCGCTGCCTACGAGCAGTACTTC. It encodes CASKGSGAAYEQYF.

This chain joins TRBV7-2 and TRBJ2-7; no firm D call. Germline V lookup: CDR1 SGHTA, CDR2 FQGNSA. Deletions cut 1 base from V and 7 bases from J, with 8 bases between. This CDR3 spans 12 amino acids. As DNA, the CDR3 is TGTGCCAGCAGCTTAGTGGCCAGAGAGCAGTACTTC. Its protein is CASSLVAREQYF.

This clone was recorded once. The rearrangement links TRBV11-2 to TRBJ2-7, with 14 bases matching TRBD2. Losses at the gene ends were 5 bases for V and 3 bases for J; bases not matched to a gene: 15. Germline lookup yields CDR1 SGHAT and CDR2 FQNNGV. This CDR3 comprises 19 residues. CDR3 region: CASSPGVGLAGAGDYEQYF. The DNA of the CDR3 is TGTGCCAGCAGCCCAGGGGTGGGACTAGCGGGGGCCGGGGACTACGAGCAGTACTTC. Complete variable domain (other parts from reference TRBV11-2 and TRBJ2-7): EAGVAQSPRYKIIEKRQSVAFWCNPISGHATLYWYQQILGQGPKLLIQFQNNGVVDDSQLPKDRFSAERLKGVDSTLKIQPAKLEDSAVYLCASSPGVGLAGAGDYEQYFGPGTRLTVT.

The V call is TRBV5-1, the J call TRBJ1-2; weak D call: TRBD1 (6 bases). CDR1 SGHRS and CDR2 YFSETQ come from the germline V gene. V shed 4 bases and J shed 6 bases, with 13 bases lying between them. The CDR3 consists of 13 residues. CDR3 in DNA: TGCGCCAGCAGCGCCACAGGGCGGAATGGCTACACCTTC. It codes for CASSATGRNGYTF.

CDR3 residues: CASSSPMARGDGNQPQHF. CDR3 nucleotide sequence: TGTGCCAGCAGCTCCCCAATGGCCAGGGGTGATGGCAATCAGCCCCAGCATTTT. The V gene is TRBV13, the J gene TRBJ1-5, with D possibly matching TRBD1 (6 bases). Between the trimmed V and J ends, which lost 4 bases and 2 bases, there was a span of 21 bases. Germline V gene sequence: CDR1 PRHDT, CDR2 FYEKMQ (reference sequence). The CDR3 spans 18 residues.

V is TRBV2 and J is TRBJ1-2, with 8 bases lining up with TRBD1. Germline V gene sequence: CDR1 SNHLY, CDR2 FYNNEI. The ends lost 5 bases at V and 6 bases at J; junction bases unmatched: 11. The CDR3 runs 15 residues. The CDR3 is CASSTETGEVNGYTF. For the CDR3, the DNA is TGTGCCAGCAGTACTGAGACAGGGGAGGTTAATGGCTACACCTTC.

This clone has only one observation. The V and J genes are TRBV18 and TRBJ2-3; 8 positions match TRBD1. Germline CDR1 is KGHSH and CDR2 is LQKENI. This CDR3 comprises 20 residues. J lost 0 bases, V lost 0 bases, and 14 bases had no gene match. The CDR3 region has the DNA TGTGCCAGCTCACCACCTAGCATTCTCCCGGGACAGGCTAGCACAGATACGCAGTATTTT. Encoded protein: CASSPPSILPGQASTDTQYF.

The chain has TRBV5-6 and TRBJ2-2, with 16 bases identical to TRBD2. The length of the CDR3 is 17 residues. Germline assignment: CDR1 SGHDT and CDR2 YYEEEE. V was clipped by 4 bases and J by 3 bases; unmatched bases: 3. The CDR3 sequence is CASSPGLAGGHTGELFF. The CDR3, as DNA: TGTGCCAGCAGCCCGGGACTAGCGGGGGGGCACACCGGGGAGCTGTTTTTT. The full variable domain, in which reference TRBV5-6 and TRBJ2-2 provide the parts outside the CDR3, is DAGVTQSPTHLIKTRGQQVTLRCSPKSGHDTVSWYQQALGQGPQFIFQYYEEEERQRGNFPDRFSGHQFPNYSSELNVNALLLGDSALYLCASSPGLAGGHTGELFFGEGSRLTVL.

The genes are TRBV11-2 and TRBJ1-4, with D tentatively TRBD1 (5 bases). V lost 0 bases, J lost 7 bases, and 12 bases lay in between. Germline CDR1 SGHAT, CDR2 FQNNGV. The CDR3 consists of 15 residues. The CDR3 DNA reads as TGTGCCAGCAGCTTAGATTGGGGGGACCCTGAAAAACTGTTTTTT. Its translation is CASSLDWGDPEKLFF.

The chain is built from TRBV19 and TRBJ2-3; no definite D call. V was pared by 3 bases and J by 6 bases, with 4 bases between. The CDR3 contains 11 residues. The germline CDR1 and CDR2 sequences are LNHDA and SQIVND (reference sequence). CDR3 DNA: TGTGCCAGTAGTATGACTGATACGCAGTATTTT. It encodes CASSMTDTQYF. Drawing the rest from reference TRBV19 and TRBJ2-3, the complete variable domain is DGGITQSPKYLFRKEGQNVTLSCEQNLNHDAMYWYRQDPGQGLRLIYYSQIVNDFQKGDIAEGYSVSREKKESFPLTVTSAQKNPTAFYLCASSMTDTQYFGPGTRLTVL.

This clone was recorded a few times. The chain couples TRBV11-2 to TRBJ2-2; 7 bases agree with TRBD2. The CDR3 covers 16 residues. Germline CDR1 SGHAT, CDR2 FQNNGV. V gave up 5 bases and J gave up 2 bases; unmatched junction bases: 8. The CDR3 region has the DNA TGTGCCAGCAGCCCTCAAGCGGGGATCAACACCGGGGAGCTGTTTTTT. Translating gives CASSPQAGINTGELFF.

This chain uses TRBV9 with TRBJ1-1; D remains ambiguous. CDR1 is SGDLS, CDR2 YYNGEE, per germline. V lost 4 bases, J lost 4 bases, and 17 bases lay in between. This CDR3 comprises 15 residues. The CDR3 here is CASSPRLLHSTEAFF. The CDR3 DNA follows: TGTGCCAGCAGCCCCAGGTTATTACATAGCACTGAAGCTTTCTTT.

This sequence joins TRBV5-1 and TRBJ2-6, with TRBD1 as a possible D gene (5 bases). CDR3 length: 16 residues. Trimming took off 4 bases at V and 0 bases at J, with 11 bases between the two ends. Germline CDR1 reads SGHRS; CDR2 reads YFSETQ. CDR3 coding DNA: TGCGCCAGCAGCCGAGGACAATACTCTGGGGCCAACGTCCTGACTTTC. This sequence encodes CASSRGQYSGANVLTF. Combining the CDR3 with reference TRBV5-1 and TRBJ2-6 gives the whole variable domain KAGVTQTPRYLIKTRGQQVTLSCSPISGHRSVSWYQQTPGQGLQFLFEYFSETQRNKGNFPGRFSGRQFSNSRSEMNVSTLELGDSALYLCASSRGQYSGANVLTFGAGSRLTVL.